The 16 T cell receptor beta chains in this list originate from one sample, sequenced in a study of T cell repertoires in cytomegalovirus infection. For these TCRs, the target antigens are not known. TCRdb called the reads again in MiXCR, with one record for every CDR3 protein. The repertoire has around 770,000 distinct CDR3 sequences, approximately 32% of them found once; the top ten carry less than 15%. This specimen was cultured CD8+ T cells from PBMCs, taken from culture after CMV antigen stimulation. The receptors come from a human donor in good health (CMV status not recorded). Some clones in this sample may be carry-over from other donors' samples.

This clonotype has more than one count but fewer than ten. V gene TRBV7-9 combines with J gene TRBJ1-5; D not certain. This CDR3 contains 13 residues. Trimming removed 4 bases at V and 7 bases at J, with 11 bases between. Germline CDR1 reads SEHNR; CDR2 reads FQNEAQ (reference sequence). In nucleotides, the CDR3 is TGTGCCAGCAGCTCAGGAGACGGGCAGCCCCAGCATTTT. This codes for CASSSGDGQPQHF.

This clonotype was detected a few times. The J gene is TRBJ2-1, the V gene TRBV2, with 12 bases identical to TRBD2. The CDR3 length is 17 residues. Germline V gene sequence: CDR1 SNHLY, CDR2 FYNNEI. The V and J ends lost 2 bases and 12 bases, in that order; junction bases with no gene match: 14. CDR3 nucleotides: TGTGCCAGCAGTGAAAAGGTGCCGACTAGCGGGGGAGTAAGGCAGTTCTTC. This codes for CASSEKVPTSGGVRQFF.

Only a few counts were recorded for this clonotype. In DNA form, the CDR3 reads TGTGCCAGCAGTTGGGGGCCCTACGAGCAGTACGTC. Protein product: CASSWGPYEQYV. This chain uses TRBV6-2 or TRBV6-3 with TRBJ2-7; perhaps TRBD1 as D (6 bases). Germline V lookup: CDR1 MNHEY, CDR2 SVGEGT. The CDR3 runs 12 residues. V gave up 4 bases and J gave up 2 bases, with 6 bases separating them.

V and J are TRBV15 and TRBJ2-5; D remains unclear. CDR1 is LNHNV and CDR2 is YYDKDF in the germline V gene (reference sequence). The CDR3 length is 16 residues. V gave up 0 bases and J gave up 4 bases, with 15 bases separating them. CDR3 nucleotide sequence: TGTGCCACCAGCAGAGATTTAGAAGGGATGGGAGAGACCCAGTACTTC. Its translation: CATSRDLEGMGETQYF. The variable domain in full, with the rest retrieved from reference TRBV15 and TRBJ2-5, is DAMVIQNPRYQVTQFGKPVTLSCSQTLNHNVMYWYQQKSSQAPKLLFHYYDKDFNNEADTPDNFQSRRPNTSFCFLDIRSPGLGDTAMYLCATSRDLEGMGETQYFGPGTRLLVL.

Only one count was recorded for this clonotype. The CDR3 nucleotides read TGCGCCAGCAGCCAAGAGGCGGGATTCCTAGAGACCCAGTACTTC. It encodes CASSQEAGFLETQYF. The chain combines TRBV4-3 with TRBJ2-5; perhaps TRBD2 as D (6 bases). Trimming left V 0 bases short and J 4 bases short, with 12 bases between. The V gene's germline CDR1 is LGHNA and CDR2 YSLEER. This CDR3 spans 15 amino acids.

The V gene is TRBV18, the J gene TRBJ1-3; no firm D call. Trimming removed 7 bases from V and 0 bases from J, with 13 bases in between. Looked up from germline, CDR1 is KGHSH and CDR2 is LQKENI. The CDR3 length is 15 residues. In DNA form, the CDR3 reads TGTGCCAGCTTGGACGGTAAAAGCTCTGGAAACACCATATATTTT. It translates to CASLDGKSSGNTIYF.

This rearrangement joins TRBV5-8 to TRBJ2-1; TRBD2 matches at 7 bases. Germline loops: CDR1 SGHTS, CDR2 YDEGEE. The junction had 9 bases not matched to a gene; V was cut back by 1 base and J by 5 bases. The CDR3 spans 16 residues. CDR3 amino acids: CASSLMASGLNNEQFF. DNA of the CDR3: TGTGCCAGCAGCTTGATGGCTAGCGGCCTCAACAATGAGCAGTTCTTC.

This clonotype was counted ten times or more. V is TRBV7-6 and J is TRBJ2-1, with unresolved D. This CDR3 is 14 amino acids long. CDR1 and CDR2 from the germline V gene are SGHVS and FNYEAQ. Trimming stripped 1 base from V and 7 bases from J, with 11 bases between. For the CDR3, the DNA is TGTGCCAGCAGCTTAGGTACGGTCGTTAATGAGCAGTTCTTC. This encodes CASSLGTVVNEQFF.

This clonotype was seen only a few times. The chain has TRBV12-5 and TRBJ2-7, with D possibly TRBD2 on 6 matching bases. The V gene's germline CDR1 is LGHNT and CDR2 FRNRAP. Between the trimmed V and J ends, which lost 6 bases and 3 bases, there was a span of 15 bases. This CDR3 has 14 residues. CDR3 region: CASGPGTPIYEQYV. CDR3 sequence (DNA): TGTGCTAGTGGGCCCGGGACTCCCATCTACGAGCAGTACGTC.

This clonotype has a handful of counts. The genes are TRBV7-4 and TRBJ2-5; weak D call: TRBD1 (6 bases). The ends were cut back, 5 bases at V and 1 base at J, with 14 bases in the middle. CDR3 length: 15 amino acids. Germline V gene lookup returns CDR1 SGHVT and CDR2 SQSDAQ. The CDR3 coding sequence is TGTGCCAGCAGCCAAAGTAGGACAGTCCAAGAGACCCAGTACTTC. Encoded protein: CASSQSRTVQETQYF.

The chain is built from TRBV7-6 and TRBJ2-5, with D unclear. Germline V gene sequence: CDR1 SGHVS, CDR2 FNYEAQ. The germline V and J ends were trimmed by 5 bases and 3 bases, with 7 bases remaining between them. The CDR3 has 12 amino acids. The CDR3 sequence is CASSAREETQYF. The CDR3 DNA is TGTGCCAGCAGCGCTCGCGAAGAGACCCAGTACTTC.

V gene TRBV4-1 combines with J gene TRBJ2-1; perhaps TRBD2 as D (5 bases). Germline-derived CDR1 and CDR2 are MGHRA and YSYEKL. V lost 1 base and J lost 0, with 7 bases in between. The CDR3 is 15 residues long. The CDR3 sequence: CASSQGRDSYNEQFF. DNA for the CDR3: TGCGCCAGCAGCCAAGGACGGGACTCCTACAATGAGCAGTTCTTC.

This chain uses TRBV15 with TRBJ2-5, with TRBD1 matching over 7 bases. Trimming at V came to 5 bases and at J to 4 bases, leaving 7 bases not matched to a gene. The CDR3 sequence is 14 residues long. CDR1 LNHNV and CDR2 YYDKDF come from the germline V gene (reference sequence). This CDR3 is CATSLGTEIETQYF. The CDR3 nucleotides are TGTGCCACCAGCCTCGGGACAGAAATAGAGACCCAGTACTTC.

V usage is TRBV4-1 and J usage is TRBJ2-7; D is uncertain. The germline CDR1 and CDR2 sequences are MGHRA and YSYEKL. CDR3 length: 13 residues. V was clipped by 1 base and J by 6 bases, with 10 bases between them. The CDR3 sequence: CASSQVIGGEQYF. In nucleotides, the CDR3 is TGCGCCAGCAGCCAAGTAATCGGCGGCGAGCAGTACTTC.

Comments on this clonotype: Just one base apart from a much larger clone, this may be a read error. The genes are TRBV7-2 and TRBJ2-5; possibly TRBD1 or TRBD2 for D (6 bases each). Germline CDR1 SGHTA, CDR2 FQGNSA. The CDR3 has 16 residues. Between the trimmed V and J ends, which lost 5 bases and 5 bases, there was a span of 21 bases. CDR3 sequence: CASSPRVGGSEETQYF. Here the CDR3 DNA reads TGTGCCAGCAGCCCCAGGGTAGGGGGGTCAGAGGAGACCCAGTACTTC.

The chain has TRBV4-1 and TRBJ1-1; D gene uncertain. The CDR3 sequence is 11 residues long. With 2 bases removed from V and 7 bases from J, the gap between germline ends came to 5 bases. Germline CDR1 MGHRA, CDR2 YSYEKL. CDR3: CASSQMSEAFF. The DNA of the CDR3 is TGCGCCAGCAGCCAAATGAGTGAAGCTTTCTTT.